This record looks at one T cell receptor (beta chain) sequence and its context. The record originates from a study of T cell responses to AZD1222 COVID-19 vaccine. Only in-frame clones appear in the TCRdb table, and some are missing; sequencing was by immunoSEQ multiplex PCR. Of about 130,000 clones listed, roughly nine tenths were seen once; the top ten hold approximately 1.4%. This CDR3 is built from 15 residues. Germline loops: CDR1 SGDLS, CDR2 YYNGEE. Trimming took off 4 bases at V and 5 bases at J, with 13 bases between the two ends. The clonotype comes from an adult in good health. The sequencing used peripheral blood, collected on day 0 of AZD1222 vaccination. The gene calls are TRBV9 and TRBJ1-6; D may be TRBD1 (6 bases). In DNA, the CDR3 is TGTGCCAGCAGCATGGGGACACCTAATAATTCACCCCTCCACTTT. Translation gives CASSMGTPNNSPLHF.